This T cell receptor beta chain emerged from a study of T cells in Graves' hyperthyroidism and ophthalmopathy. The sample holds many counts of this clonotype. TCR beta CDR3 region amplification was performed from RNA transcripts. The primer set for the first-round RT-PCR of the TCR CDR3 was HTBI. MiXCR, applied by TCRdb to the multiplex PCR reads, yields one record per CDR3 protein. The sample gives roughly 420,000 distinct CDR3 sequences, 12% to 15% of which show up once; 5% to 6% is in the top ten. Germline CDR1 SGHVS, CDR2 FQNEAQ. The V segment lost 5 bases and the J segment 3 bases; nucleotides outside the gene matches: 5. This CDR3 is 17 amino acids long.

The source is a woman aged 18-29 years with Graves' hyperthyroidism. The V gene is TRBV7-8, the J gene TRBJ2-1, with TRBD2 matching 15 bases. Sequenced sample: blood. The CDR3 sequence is CASSPRTSGRGYNEQFF. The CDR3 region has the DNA TGTGCCAGCAGCCCTCGGACTAGCGGGAGGGGCTACAATGAGCAGTTCTTC.